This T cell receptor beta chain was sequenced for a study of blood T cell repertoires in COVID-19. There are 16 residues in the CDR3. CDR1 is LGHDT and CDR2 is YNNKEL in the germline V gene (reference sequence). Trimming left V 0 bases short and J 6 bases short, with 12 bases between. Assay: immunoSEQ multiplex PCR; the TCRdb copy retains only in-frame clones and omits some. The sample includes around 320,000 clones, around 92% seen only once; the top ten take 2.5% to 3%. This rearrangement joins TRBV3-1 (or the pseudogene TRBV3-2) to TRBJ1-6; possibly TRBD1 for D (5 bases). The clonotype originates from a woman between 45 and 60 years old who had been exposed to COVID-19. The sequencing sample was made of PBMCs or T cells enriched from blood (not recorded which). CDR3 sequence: CASSQDGAASNSPLHF. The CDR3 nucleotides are TGTGCCAGCAGCCAAGATGGGGCGGCTTCTAATTCACCCCTCCACTTT.